Below are 19 T cell receptor beta chains sequenced from a single sample in a study of long-term antiretroviral therapy in people with HIV (dated by TCRdb to between 2021 and 2022). Sequencing of the TRB variable region was done with the immunoSEQ hsTCRB v3.0 assay at survey level resolution. TCRdb re-hosts the immuneACCESS table, in-frame sequences only. Its copies lack some clones; in the studies checked, an unresolved V gene accounts for under half of them, and the cause for the rest is not known. Counted in this sample were around 12,000 clones; 75% to 80% of them appeared once. The ten biggest clones cover approximately 20% of the sample. The specimen comprised unsorted PBMCs, sampled 0.5 years before starting antiretroviral therapy. The receptors come from a woman in her forties with HIV.

This sequence joins TRBV11-3 and TRBJ2-7, with D possibly being TRBD2 (6 bases). The V end was cut by 5 bases, the J end by 5 bases, with 13 bases between. The CDR3 extends over 13 amino acids. CDR1 and CDR2 from the germline V gene are SGHNT and YENEEA. CDR3 region: CASSLTAGNEQYF. The CDR3 bases are TGTGCCAGCAGCCTGACGGCGGGGAACGAGCAGTACTTC.

V and J are TRBV29-1 and TRBJ2-7; a possible D gene is TRBD1 (7 bases). There are 15 residues in the CDR3. The germline V and J ends were trimmed by 0 bases and 0 bases, with 12 bases remaining between them. Per germline, CDR1 SQVTM and CDR2 ANQGSEA. Here the CDR3 reads CSVEDPGGSSYEQYF. The DNA for the CDR3 is TGCAGCGTTGAAGATCCAGGGGGGAGCTCCTACGAGCAGTACTTC.

This chain links TRBV6-1 with TRBJ1-1, with D unclear. The CDR3 length is 16 residues. With 2 bases removed from V and 1 base from J, the gap between germline ends came to 14 bases. Germline loops: CDR1 MNHNS, CDR2 SASEGT. The CDR3 region is CASSELGQARNTEAFF. The CDR3 DNA is TGTGCCAGCAGTGAATTGGGCCAAGCTCGGAACACTGAAGCTTTCTTT.

There are a few counts of this clone. This chain links TRBV25-1 with TRBJ2-7; TRBD2 is a possible D gene (5 bases). The CDR3 covers 14 residues. V lost 4 bases to trimming and J lost 3 bases, with 13 bases between them. The germline V gene encodes CDR1 MGHDK and CDR2 SYGVNS. CDR3 amino acids: CASSGREQSYEQYF. CDR3 DNA: TGTGCCAGCAGTGGACGGGAACAGAGCTACGAGCAGTACTTC.

J is TRBJ2-7 and V is TRBV6-1; 8 positions match TRBD2. Germline-derived CDR1 and CDR2 are MNHNS and SASEGT. This CDR3 spans 14 amino acids. After removal of 4 bases from V and 2 bases from J, the junction contained 4 bases not matched to a gene. CDR3 in amino acids: CASSAGAGAYEQYF. As DNA, the CDR3 is TGTGCCAGCAGTGCGGGAGCGGGGGCCTACGAGCAGTACTTC.

This clone has just one count. The rearrangement uses TRBV30 and TRBJ1-1; D remains unclear. CDR3 length: 13 amino acids. V lost 5 bases, J lost 1 base, and 11 bases lay in between. Germline V gives CDR1 GTSNPN, CDR2 SVGIG (reference sequence). CDR3 nucleotide sequence: TGTGCCTGGGACGCTCAACGGAACACTGAAGCTTTCTTT. Translating it yields CAWDAQRNTEAFF.

The chain recombines TRBV29-1 with TRBJ2-7; 7 bases map to TRBD2. Germline V gene lookup returns CDR1 SQVTM and CDR2 ANQGSEA. This CDR3 contains 15 residues. With 4 bases clipped from V and 0 bases from J, the junction kept 9 bases outside the gene matches. The DNA for the CDR3 is TGCAGCGTTGGGGGAGGGACGAAACCCTCCTACGAGCAGTACTTC. Protein sequence: CSVGGGTKPSYEQYF.

The rearrangement links TRBV7-2 to TRBJ1-5; D call uncertain. Germline values: CDR1 SGHTA, CDR2 FQGNSA. V shed 1 base and J shed 5 bases, with 6 bases lying between them. This CDR3 comprises 13 residues. CDR3 nucleotide sequence: TGTGCCAGCAGCTTAGGCGGATATCAGCCCCAGCATTTT. Translation: CASSLGGYQPQHF.

The rearrangement joins TRBV5-1 to TRBJ1-1; no clear D gene. Per germline, CDR1 SGHRS and CDR2 YFSETQ. Trimming removed 4 bases at V and 0 bases at J, with 7 bases between. CDR3 size: 13 residues. The CDR3 DNA follows: TGCGCCAGCAGCGTAGAAATGAACACTGAAGCTTTCTTT. Its translation is CASSVEMNTEAFF. Full variable domain (remainder filled in from reference TRBV5-1 and TRBJ1-1): KAGVTQTPRYLIKTRGQQVTLSCSPISGHRSVSWYQQTPGQGLQFLFEYFSETQRNKGNFPGRFSGRQFSNSRSEMNVSTLELGDSALYLCASSVEMNTEAFFGQGTRLTVV.

This chain joins TRBV11-2 and TRBJ2-5; D is uncertain. Germline loops: CDR1 SGHAT, CDR2 FQNNGV. V lost 3 bases, J lost 4 bases, and 12 bases lay in between. The CDR3 is made up of 14 amino acids. CDR3 sequence (DNA): TGTGCCAGCAGCTTTCGTGTCCTGGGAGAGACCCAGTACTTC. As protein: CASSFRVLGETQYF.

This rearrangement joins TRBV7-9 to TRBJ2-7; D call uncertain. V lost 1 base to trimming and J lost 6 bases, with 7 bases between them. This CDR3 is built from 12 residues. Germline CDR1 reads SEHNR; CDR2 reads FQNEAQ (reference sequence). The CDR3 coding sequence is TGTGCCAGCAGCTTAGGACGCGGCGAGCAGTACTTC. Translation: CASSLGRGEQYF.

V usage is TRBV5-5 and J usage is TRBJ2-2; 8 bases fit TRBD2. Germline trimming cut 4 bases from V and 10 bases from J; bases unmatched to any gene: 21. Germline CDR1 is SGHKS and CDR2 is YYEKEE (reference sequence). CDR3 length equals 18 residues. CDR3 DNA sequence: TGTGCCAGCAGCGCCCGGGGCTTCGGGACTAGGCTTTCTTCGGAGCTGTTTTTT. It specifies CASSARGFGTRLSSELFF.

This clone came up a few times. The chain carries TRBV27 and TRBJ2-5; 9 bases map to TRBD1. J gave up 5 bases and V 0 bases, and 4 bases lay outside the gene matches. Germline V gene sequence: CDR1 MNHEY, CDR2 SMNVEV (reference sequence). The CDR3 is 15 amino acids. CDR3 residues: CASSLSGTGLETQYF. The DNA of the CDR3 is TGTGCCAGCAGTTTATCGGGGACAGGGTTGGAGACCCAGTACTTC.

This clone was seen just once. At the DNA level, this CDR3 is encoded by other sequences in the same sample as well. V usage is TRBV29-1 and J usage is TRBJ2-5; D is uncertain. The CDR3 totals 12 residues. The germline V gene has CDR1 SQVTM and CDR2 ANQGSEA. V shed 6 bases and J shed 1 base, with 9 bases lying between them. The CDR3 sequence: CSVDRSQETQYF. CDR3 DNA sequence: TGCAGCGTGGACCGTTCCCAAGAGACCCAGTACTTC.

The chain is built from TRBV4-3 and TRBJ2-7, with a weak D call TRBD1 (6 bases). The V end was cut by 4 bases, the J end by 3 bases, with 16 bases between. This CDR3 is 15 amino acids long. CDR1 and CDR2 from the germline V gene are LGHNA and YSLEER. In DNA form, the CDR3 reads TGCGCCAGCAGCCTCCTAGAGGTAGGGGGCTACGAGCAGTACTTC. Its protein product is CASSLLEVGGYEQYF.

The chain uses TRBV11-3 and TRBJ1-3, with unresolved D. The CDR3 is 15 residues long. Trimming pared 7 bases from V and 0 bases from J, leaving 13 bases between. Per the germline V gene, CDR1 is SGHNT and CDR2 is YENEEA. The CDR3 DNA reads TGTGCCAGCACGTCTTTTACCAGCTCTGGAAACACCATATATTTT. It translates to CASTSFTSSGNTIYF.

This rearrangement joins TRBV10-3 to TRBJ2-5; D is possibly TRBD1 (6 bases). In germline, CDR1 is ENHRY, CDR2 SYGVKD. V was shortened by 7 bases and J by 4 bases, with 16 bases between the two germline ends. CDR3 length equals 14 residues. The DNA for the CDR3 is TGTGCCATCAAGGGGGATTGGGGTTTAGAGACCCAGTACTTC. Its translation is CAIKGDWGLETQYF.

The chain couples TRBV25-1 to TRBJ2-5; 7 bases align to TRBD1. With 0 bases clipped from V and 1 base from J, the junction kept 11 bases outside the gene matches. The CDR3 sequence is 18 residues long. Germline CDR1 and CDR2: MGHDK and SYGVNS. CDR3 amino acids: CASSEYTGSGTAQETQYF. The CDR3 DNA reads as TGTGCCAGCAGTGAATATACAGGGTCTGGGACAGCCCAAGAGACCCAGTACTTC.

In this sample, this clone turned up a few times. This rearrangement joins TRBV4-3 to TRBJ2-1; 8 bases line up with TRBD1. Germline assignment: CDR1 LGHNA and CDR2 YSLEER. This CDR3 is 14 amino acids long. V lost 8 bases to trimming and J lost 7 bases; unmatched junction nucleotides: 10. In DNA, the CDR3 is TGCGCCAGCGCCTCGGACAGGGATCTAAATGAGCAGTTCTTC. The encoded protein is CASASDRDLNEQFF.